This TCR beta chain was retrieved from a study of cytomegalovirus exposure and HLA in healthy donors. Assay: immunoSEQ multiplex PCR; the TCRdb copy retains only in-frame clones and omits some. The sample records 75,000 to 90,000 clones, 90% to 96% being singletons. Sequencing used PBMCs. This TCR was sampled from a man in his late teens or twenties in good health and CMV-seropositive.

The CDR3 DNA is TGTGCCACCTATAGGGGACAATCAACGAGCTCCTACGAGCAGTACTTC. Translating it yields CATYRGQSTSSYEQYF. J is TRBJ2-7 and V is TRBV2; D is possibly TRBD1 (6 bases). CDR3 length equals 16 residues. The V and J ends lost 10 bases and 0 bases respectively, with 22 bases between them. Germline V lookup: CDR1 SNHLY, CDR2 FYNNEI.